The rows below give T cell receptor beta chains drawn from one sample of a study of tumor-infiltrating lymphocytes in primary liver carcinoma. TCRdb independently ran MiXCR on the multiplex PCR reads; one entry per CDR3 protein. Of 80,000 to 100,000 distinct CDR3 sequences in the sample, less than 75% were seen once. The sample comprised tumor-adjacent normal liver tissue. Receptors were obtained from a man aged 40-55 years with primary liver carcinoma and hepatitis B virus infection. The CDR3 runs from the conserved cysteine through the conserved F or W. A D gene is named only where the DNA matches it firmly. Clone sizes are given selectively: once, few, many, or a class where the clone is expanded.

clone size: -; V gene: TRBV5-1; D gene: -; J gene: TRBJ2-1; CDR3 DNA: TGCACCAGCAGCTTGTCGGGGATCCCCGATGGGCAGTGCTTC; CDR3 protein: CTSSLSGIPDGQCF
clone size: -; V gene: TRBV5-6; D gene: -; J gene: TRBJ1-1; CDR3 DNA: TGTGCCAGCAGCTTGGGACTTTCGAACACTGAAACTTTCTTT; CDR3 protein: CASSLGLSNTETFF
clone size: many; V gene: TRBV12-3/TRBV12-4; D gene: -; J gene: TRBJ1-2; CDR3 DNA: TGTGCCAGCAGACACGCCTGGGGGGTGGGAGGGGATGGCTACACCTTC; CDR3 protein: CASRHAWGVGGDGYTF
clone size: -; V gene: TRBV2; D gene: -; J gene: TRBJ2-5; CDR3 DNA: TGTGCCAGCGACAGGTTTCAAGAGACCCAGTACTTC; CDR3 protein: CASDRFQETQYF
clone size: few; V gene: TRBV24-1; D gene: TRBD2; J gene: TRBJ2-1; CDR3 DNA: TGTGCCACCAGTGAGCGCGGGAGCCTAAACAATGAGCAGTTCTTC; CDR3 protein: CATSERGSLNNEQFF
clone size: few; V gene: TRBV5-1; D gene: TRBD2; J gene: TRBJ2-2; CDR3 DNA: TGCGCCAGCAGCTTGAAGGTTGCGGGAGGCCTGACCGGGGAGCTGTTTTTT; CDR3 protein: CASSLKVAGGLTGELFF
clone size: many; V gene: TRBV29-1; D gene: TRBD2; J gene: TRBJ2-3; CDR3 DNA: TGCAGCGCCGCCTTAGCGGGGGACACAGATACGCAGTATTTT; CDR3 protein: CSAALAGDTDTQYF
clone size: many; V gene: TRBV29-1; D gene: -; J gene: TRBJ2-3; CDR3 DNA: TGCAGCGTTGAAGACAGGGGGGGTACAGATACGCAGTATTTT; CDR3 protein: CSVEDRGGTDTQYF
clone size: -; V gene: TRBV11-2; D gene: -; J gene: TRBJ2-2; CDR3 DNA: TGTGCAAGCAACTCGAGTGGCATAGCGAACACCGGGGAGCTGTTTTTT; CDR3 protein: CASNSSGIANTGELFF
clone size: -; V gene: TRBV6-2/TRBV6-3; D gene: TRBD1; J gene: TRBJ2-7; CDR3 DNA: TGTGCCAGCAATGGGGACAGGGGGTTCTACGAACAGTACTTC; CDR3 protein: CASNGDRGFYEQYF
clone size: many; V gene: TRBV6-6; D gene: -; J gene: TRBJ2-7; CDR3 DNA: TGTGCCAGCGGGGACCAGGGTTCCCGGAACGAGCAGTACTTC; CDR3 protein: CASGDQGSRNEQYF
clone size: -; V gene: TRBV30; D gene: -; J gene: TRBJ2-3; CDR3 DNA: TGTGCCTGGATCCGAGCTTATAGACCGTACACAGATATGCAGTATTTT; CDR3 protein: CAWIRAYRPYTDMQYF
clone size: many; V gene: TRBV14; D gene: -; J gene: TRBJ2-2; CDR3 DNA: TGTGCCAGCAGCCAATCAGTAATCACCGGGGAGCTGTTTTTT; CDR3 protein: CASSQSVITGELFF
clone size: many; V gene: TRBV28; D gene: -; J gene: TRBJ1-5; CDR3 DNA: TGTGCCAGCAGTCTCCGACAGGTATATCAGCCCCAGCATTTT; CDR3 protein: CASSLRQVYQPQHF
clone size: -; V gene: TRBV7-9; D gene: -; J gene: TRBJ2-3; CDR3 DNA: TGTGCCAGCAGCTTAGAGGCGGTAGGAGGCACAGACACGCAGTATTTT; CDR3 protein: CASSLEAVGGTDTQYF
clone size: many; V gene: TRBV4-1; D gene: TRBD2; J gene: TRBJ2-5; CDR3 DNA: TGCGCCAGCAGCCATCTGGGACTAGCGGGAGGTTCCGAAAGGGAGACCCAGTACTTC; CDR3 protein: CASSHLGLAGGSERETQYF
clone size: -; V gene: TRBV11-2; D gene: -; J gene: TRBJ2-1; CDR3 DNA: TGTACCAGCAGCCAAGCAACTAACGGGATGGCCGATTACCCAGGTGAGCAGTTCTTC; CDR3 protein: CTSSQATNGMADYPGEQFF
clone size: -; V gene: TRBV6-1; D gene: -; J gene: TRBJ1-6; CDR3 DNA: TGTGCCAGCAGTGAACACAGTGTATATAATTCACCACTCCACTTT; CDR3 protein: CASSEHSVYNSPLHF
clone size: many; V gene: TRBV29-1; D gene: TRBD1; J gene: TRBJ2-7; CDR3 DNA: TGCAGCGTTGAAGAAGAAGGACAGGGGGTCTACGAGCAGTACTTC; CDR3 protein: CSVEEEGQGVYEQYF
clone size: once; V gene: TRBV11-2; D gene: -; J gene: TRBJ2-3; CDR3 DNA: TGTTCCGGCAGCTTAGGATCCAGGCCCGGCACAGATACGCAGTATTTT; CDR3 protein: CSGSLGSRPGTDTQYF
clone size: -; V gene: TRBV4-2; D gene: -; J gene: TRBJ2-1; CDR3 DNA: TGTGCCAACAGCCAAGACCTCGGCGAGAGTCTTCCTGAGCAGTTCTTC; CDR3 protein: CANSQDLGESLPEQFF
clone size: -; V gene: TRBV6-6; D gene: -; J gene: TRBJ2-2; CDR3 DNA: TGTGCCAGGAGAAGTACCCGGGCCGCGAATACCCGGGAGCTGTTTTTT; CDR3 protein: CARRSTRAANTRELFF
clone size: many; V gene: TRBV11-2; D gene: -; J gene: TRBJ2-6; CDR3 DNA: TGTGCCAGCAGCAATGGACTCTCTGGGGCCAACGTCCTGACTTTC; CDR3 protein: CASSNGLSGANVLTF
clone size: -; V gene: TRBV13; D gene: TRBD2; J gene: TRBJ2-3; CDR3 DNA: TGTGCCAGCAGCTTAGGAACGGGAGGAGGGCTAGTTACGCAGTATTTT; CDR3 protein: CASSLGTGGGLVTQYF
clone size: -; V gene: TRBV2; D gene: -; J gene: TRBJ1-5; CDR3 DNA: TGTGCCGGCAGCGAACGGACACCAAATCAGCCCCAGCATTTT; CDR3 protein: CAGSERTPNQPQHF
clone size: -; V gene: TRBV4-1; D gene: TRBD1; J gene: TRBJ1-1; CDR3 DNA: TGCGCCAGCAGACAACTCAGGGGGGGCGACACTGAAGCTTTCTTC; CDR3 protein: CASRQLRGGDTEAFF
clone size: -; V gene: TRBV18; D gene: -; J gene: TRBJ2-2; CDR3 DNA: TGTGCCAGCTCACGAATAGACCTGGAGGACGGGGAGCTGTTTTTT; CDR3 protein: CASSRIDLEDGELFF
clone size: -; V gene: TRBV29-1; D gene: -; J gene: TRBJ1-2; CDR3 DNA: TGCAGCGTTGAAGCACCAGGAGTTGGTGGTTACGCCTTC; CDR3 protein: CSVEAPGVGGYAF
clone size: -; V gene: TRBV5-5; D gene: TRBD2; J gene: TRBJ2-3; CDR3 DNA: TGTACCAGCAGCTTGGTGGGACTAGCGGGGACCACAGATACGCAGTATTTT; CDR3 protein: CTSSLVGLAGTTDTQYF
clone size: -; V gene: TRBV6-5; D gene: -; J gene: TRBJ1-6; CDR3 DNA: TGTGCCAGCAGGGTTTGGTATAATTCACCCCTCCATTTT; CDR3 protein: CASRVWYNSPLHF
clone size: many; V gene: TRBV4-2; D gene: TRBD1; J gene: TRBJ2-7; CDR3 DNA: TGTGCCAGCAGCCAGGGAGACAGGGGGAGTTTTTCCGAGCAGTACTTC; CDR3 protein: CASSQGDRGSFSEQYF
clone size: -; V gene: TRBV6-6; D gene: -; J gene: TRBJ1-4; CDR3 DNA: TGTGTCAGCAGTTACGATGACCAGAGGAATGAAAAACTGTTTTTT; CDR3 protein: CVSSYDDQRNEKLFF
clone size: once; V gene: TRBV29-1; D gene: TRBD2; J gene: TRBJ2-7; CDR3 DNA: TGCAGCGTCGGGGGACTAGCGGGTCACGTTCGGGAGCAGTACTTC; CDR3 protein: CSVGGLAGHVREQYF
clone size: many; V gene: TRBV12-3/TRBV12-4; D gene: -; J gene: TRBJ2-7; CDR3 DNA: TGTGCCAGCAGACTCGACTCCAGCTCCTACGAGCAGTACTTC; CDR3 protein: CASRLDSSSYEQYF
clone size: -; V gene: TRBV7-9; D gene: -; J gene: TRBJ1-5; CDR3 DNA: TGTGCCAGTTGCCCTAGCAATCAGCCACAGCATTTT; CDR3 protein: CASCPSNQPQHF
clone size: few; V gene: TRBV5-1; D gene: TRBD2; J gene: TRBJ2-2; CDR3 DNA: TGCGCCAGCAGCAGGGGACTAGCGGGAACGTCCGGGGAGCTGTTTTTT; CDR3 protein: CASSRGLAGTSGELFF
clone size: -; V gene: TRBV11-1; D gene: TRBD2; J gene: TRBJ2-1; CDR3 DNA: TGTGCCAGCAGTCGATTAGCGGGAGAGGTTAAGCAGTTCTTC; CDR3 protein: CASSRLAGEVKQFF
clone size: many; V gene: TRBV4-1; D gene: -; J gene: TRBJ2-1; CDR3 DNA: TGCGCCAGCAGCCAGAAGCGGCTAGCGTACAATGAGCAGTTCTTC; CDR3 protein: CASSQKRLAYNEQFF
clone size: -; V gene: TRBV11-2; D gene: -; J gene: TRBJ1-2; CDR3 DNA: TGTGTCAGCAGCTTAGTGTCCGGGGGGAACTATGACTACACCTTC; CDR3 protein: CVSSLVSGGNYDYTF
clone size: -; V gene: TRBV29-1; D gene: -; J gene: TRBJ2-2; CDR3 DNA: TGCAGCGTTGAAGCGGCAGGATGGAGCTCGGCCGGGGAGCTGTTTTTT; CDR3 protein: CSVEAAGWSSAGELFF
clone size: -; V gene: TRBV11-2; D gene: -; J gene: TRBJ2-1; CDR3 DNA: TGTGCCAGCAGCGGATCGGACAATGAGCAGTTCTTC; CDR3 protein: CASSGSDNEQFF
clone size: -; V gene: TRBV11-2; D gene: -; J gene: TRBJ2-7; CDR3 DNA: TGTGCCAGCAGCATGTGGTCGGGCCCCTCAGGCGAGCAGTACTTC; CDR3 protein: CASSMWSGPSGEQYF
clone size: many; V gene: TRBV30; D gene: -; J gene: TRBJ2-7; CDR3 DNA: TGTGCCTGGAGTTCGCAGGGGTTAAGCTCCTACGAGCAGTACTTC; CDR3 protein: CAWSSQGLSSYEQYF
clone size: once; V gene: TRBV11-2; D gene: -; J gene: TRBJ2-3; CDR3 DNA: TGTGCCAACAGCTTAGAACGCGCAGGGCAGGGGACTCTGTATTTT; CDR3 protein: CANSLERAGQGTLYF
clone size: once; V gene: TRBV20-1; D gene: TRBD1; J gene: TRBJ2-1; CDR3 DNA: TGCAGTGCTAGAGATCAGGGGGTCTCCTACAATGAGCAGTTCTTC; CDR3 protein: CSARDQGVSYNEQFF
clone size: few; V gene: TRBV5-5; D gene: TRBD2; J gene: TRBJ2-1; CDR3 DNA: TGTGCCGGCAGCTTATTGGCCGGGACTAGCGGAAGCAATGAGCAGTTCTTC; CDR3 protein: CAGSLLAGTSGSNEQFF
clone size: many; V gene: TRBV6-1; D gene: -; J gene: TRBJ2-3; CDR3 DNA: TGTGCCAGCAGTCCCGGGGTGGGTGCCACAGATACGCAGTATTTT; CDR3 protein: CASSPGVGATDTQYF
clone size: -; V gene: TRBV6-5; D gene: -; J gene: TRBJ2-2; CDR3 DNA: TGTGCCAGCAGTCTCCGCCCACCTAGAGTGAACACCGGGGAGCTGTTTTTT; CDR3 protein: CASSLRPPRVNTGELFF
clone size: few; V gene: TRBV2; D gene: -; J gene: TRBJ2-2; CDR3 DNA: TGTGCCAGCAGGAGACAGGTGTCCGGGGAGCTGTTTTTT; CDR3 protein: CASRRQVSGELFF
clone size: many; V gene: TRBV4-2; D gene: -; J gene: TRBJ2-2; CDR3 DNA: TGTGCCAGCAGCCCCGAGGGTTTAGCGAAAGACACCGGGGAGCTGTTTTTT; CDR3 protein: CASSPEGLAKDTGELFF
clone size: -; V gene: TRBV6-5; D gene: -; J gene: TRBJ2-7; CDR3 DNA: TGTGCCAGCATGCAGGCACAGGGGACTGGTATTGGCGAGCGGTACTTC; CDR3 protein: CASMQAQGTGIGERYF
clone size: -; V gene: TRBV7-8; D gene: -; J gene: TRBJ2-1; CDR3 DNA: TGTGCCAGCAGCTTACAGGCTCTGAGCCCCTACAATGAGCAGTTCTTC; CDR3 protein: CASSLQALSPYNEQFF
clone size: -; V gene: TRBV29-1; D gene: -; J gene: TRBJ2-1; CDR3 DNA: TGCAGCGGAGATAGTGGGTGGGCCCTCAATGAGCAGTTCTTC; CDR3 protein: CSGDSGWALNEQFF